These T cell receptor beta chains were read from a single sample in a study of blood T cell repertoires in COVID-19. Produced via immunoSEQ multiplex PCR; TCRdb's table is partial and in-frame only. The data contain roughly 280,000 clones, roughly nine tenths of them seen just once; the ten biggest clones take up over 2%. Sequencing input: PBMCs or T cells enriched from blood (not recorded which). Source of these receptors: a woman between 18 and 29 years old who had recovered from COVID-19. The CDR3 runs from the conserved cysteine through the conserved F or W. A D gene is named only where the DNA matches it firmly. Rows give clone size only sometimes, using once, few, many, or a class for an expanded clone.

abundance: NA
d_gene: NA
v_gene: TRBV29-1
j_gene: TRBJ1-1
CDR3nt: TGCAGCGTTGTCGGGACAACTGGGGACACTGAAGCTTTCTTT
CDR3aa: CSVVGTTGDTEAFF

abundance: NA
d_gene: NA
v_gene: TRBV27
j_gene: TRBJ1-1
CDR3nt: TGTGCCAGCGGAGGGAGGGGATGGACTGAAGCTTTCTTT
CDR3aa: CASGGRGWTEAFF

abundance: NA
d_gene: NA
v_gene: TRBV24-1
j_gene: TRBJ1-2
CDR3nt: TGTGCCACCAGTGATCCAAACCGACGGGGAGAGGGCTACACCTTC
CDR3aa: CATSDPNRRGEGYTF

abundance: NA
d_gene: TRBD1
v_gene: TRBV2
j_gene: TRBJ1-5
CDR3nt: TGTGCCAGCAGGCAAGGACAGGGGGCGACTTGGAATCAGCCCCAGCATTTT
CDR3aa: CASRQGQGATWNQPQHF

abundance: NA
d_gene: TRBD1
v_gene: TRBV5-1
j_gene: TRBJ1-2
CDR3nt: TGCGCCAGCAGCATAGGACAGGGGGCTGGCTATGGCTACACCTTC
CDR3aa: CASSIGQGAGYGYTF

abundance: NA
d_gene: NA
v_gene: TRBV5-1
j_gene: TRBJ1-2
CDR3nt: TGCGCCAGCAGCTTCGAGAACTATGGCTACACCTTC
CDR3aa: CASSFENYGYTF

abundance: NA
d_gene: NA
v_gene: TRBV24-1
j_gene: TRBJ2-1
CDR3nt: TGTGCCACCAGTGATGGTAGCGCCTTTACCTACAATGAGCAGTTCTTC
CDR3aa: CATSDGSAFTYNEQFF

abundance: NA
d_gene: NA
v_gene: TRBV29-1
j_gene: TRBJ1-1
CDR3nt: TGCAGCGTTGGGGCTGAGGAGGGATGGACTGAAGCTTTCTTT
CDR3aa: CSVGAEEGWTEAFF

abundance: NA
d_gene: TRBD1
v_gene: TRBV5-1
j_gene: TRBJ1-1
CDR3nt: TGCGCCAGCAGGGACGGACAGGGGACCACTGAAGCTTTCTTT
CDR3aa: CASRDGQGTTEAFF

abundance: NA
d_gene: TRBD2
v_gene: TRBV7-9
j_gene: TRBJ2-7
CDR3nt: TGTGCCAGCAGCTTAGTCGGGGGAGGGCATATGAGTGAGCAGTACTTC
CDR3aa: CASSLVGGGHMSEQYF

abundance: few
d_gene: NA
v_gene: TRBV7-2
j_gene: TRBJ1-2
CDR3nt: TGTGCCAGCAGCTTCCAGGGTGGGTTCTCGGGCTACACCTTC
CDR3aa: CASSFQGGFSGYTF

abundance: NA
d_gene: TRBD2
v_gene: TRBV28
j_gene: TRBJ2-5
CDR3nt: TGTGCCAGCAGGACTAGCGGGCAAGAGACCCAGTACTTC
CDR3aa: CASRTSGQETQYF

abundance: NA
d_gene: NA
v_gene: TRBV19
j_gene: TRBJ2-3
CDR3nt: TGTGCCAGTAGCCAAGCGCCAGATACGCAGTATTTT
CDR3aa: CASSQAPDTQYF

abundance: NA
d_gene: TRBD1
v_gene: TRBV3-1/TRBV3-2
j_gene: TRBJ2-3
CDR3nt: TGTGCCAGCAGGGGGGACAGGATCACAGATACGCAGTATTTT
CDR3aa: CASRGDRITDTQYF

abundance: NA
d_gene: NA
v_gene: TRBV6-5
j_gene: TRBJ2-3
CDR3nt: TGTGCCAGCAGATGGGCCTCTACAGATACGCAGTATTTT
CDR3aa: CASRWASTDTQYF

abundance: NA
d_gene: TRBD2
v_gene: TRBV3-1/TRBV3-2
j_gene: TRBJ2-1
CDR3nt: TGTGCCAGCAGCCTGGTGGCTAGCGGGGGAAATGAGCAGTTCTTC
CDR3aa: CASSLVASGGNEQFF

abundance: NA
d_gene: NA
v_gene: TRBV4-2
j_gene: TRBJ2-1
CDR3nt: TGTGCCAGCAGCCAAGCATTAGCTCGCAATGAGCAGTTCTTC
CDR3aa: CASSQALARNEQFF

abundance: NA
d_gene: TRBD1
v_gene: TRBV6-5
j_gene: TRBJ1-5
CDR3nt: TGTGCCAGCAGCGAGGGGACAGATCAGCCCCAGCATTTT
CDR3aa: CASSEGTDQPQHF

abundance: NA
d_gene: NA
v_gene: TRBV27
j_gene: TRBJ2-3
CDR3nt: TGTGCCAGCAGTCCGCAGGAGCGGAGAACAGATACGCAGTATTTT
CDR3aa: CASSPQERRTDTQYF

abundance: NA
d_gene: TRBD2
v_gene: TRBV7-2
j_gene: TRBJ2-5
CDR3nt: TGTGCCAGCAGCTTATTCGGGACTAGCGTGCAAGAGACCCAGTACTTC
CDR3aa: CASSLFGTSVQETQYF

abundance: few
d_gene: NA
v_gene: TRBV5-1
j_gene: TRBJ1-1
CDR3nt: TGCGCCAGCAGCTTGGCCACGAGCGGGGTCCCCACTGAAGCTTTCTTT
CDR3aa: CASSLATSGVPTEAFF

abundance: NA
d_gene: NA
v_gene: TRBV7-9
j_gene: TRBJ2-4
CDR3nt: TGTGCCAGCAGCCCACAGGCACCCGCCACAGCCAAAAACATTCAGTACTTC
CDR3aa: CASSPQAPATAKNIQYF

abundance: NA
d_gene: NA
v_gene: TRBV12-3/TRBV12-4
j_gene: TRBJ1-2
CDR3nt: TGTGCCAGCAGTATGGGAGGGAGCTATGGCTACACCTTC
CDR3aa: CASSMGGSYGYTF

abundance: NA
d_gene: TRBD1
v_gene: TRBV5-1
j_gene: TRBJ1-2
CDR3nt: TGCGCCAGCAGCCCTGGACAGGGGAACTATGGCTACACCTTC
CDR3aa: CASSPGQGNYGYTF

abundance: NA
d_gene: NA
v_gene: TRBV27
j_gene: TRBJ2-1
CDR3nt: TGTGCCAGCAGGCCCGGCGGGGGCGGCTTGAATGAGCAGTTCTTC
CDR3aa: CASRPGGGGLNEQFF

abundance: once
d_gene: TRBD1
v_gene: TRBV15
j_gene: TRBJ1-6
CDR3nt: TGTGCCACCAGCAGACCGGGACAGGCAGTCTGGGCCCTCCACTTT
CDR3aa: CATSRPGQAVWALHF

abundance: NA
d_gene: NA
v_gene: TRBV6-5
j_gene: TRBJ2-2
CDR3nt: TGTGCCAGCGGTAAGACTCTACTCTACACCGGGGAGCTGTTTTTT
CDR3aa: CASGKTLLYTGELFF

abundance: NA
d_gene: TRBD1
v_gene: TRBV19
j_gene: TRBJ1-3
CDR3nt: TGTGCCAGTAGTACACAGGGGACTGGAAACACCATATATTTT
CDR3aa: CASSTQGTGNTIYF

abundance: once
d_gene: NA
v_gene: TRBV19
j_gene: TRBJ1-2
CDR3nt: TGTGCCAGTCACCAGGGGATCCATGGCTACACCTTC
CDR3aa: CASHQGIHGYTF

abundance: NA
d_gene: TRBD1
v_gene: TRBV2
j_gene: TRBJ2-7
CDR3nt: TGTGCCAGCAGAGACAGGGGGCTCGAGCAGTACTTC
CDR3aa: CASRDRGLEQYF

abundance: NA
d_gene: TRBD2
v_gene: TRBV19
j_gene: TRBJ2-3
CDR3nt: TGTGCCAGTAGTATCGACGGCGGGGGGGCCGGCACAGATACGCAGTATTTT
CDR3aa: CASSIDGGGAGTDTQYF

abundance: NA
d_gene: NA
v_gene: TRBV5-1
j_gene: TRBJ2-1
CDR3nt: TGCGCCAGCAGCCCTCAGGGGCAGACTGGGAATGAGCAGTTCTTC
CDR3aa: CASSPQGQTGNEQFF

abundance: NA
d_gene: NA
v_gene: TRBV3-1/TRBV3-2
j_gene: TRBJ1-5
CDR3nt: TGTGCCAGCAGCCAGTACCGAGATCAGCCCCAGCATTTT
CDR3aa: CASSQYRDQPQHF

abundance: NA
d_gene: NA
v_gene: TRBV5-5
j_gene: TRBJ2-3
CDR3nt: TGTGCCAGCAGCTTAGGCGGGGCTAGCACAGATACGCAGTATTTT
CDR3aa: CASSLGGASTDTQYF

abundance: NA
d_gene: NA
v_gene: TRBV7-9
j_gene: TRBJ1-6
CDR3nt: TGTGCCAGCAGCTTAACACACCCAAATTCACCCCTCCACTTT
CDR3aa: CASSLTHPNSPLHF

abundance: once
d_gene: NA
v_gene: TRBV28
j_gene: TRBJ1-2
CDR3nt: TGTGCCAGCAGTTTACACCCACAGGGAAAAGAATATGGCTACACCTTC
CDR3aa: CASSLHPQGKEYGYTF

abundance: once
d_gene: NA
v_gene: TRBV28
j_gene: TRBJ1-2
CDR3nt: TGTGCCAGCAGTTGGCCCCAGAGGGACTCCTATGGCTACACCTTC
CDR3aa: CASSWPQRDSYGYTF

abundance: NA
d_gene: TRBD1
v_gene: TRBV20-1
j_gene: TRBJ2-2
CDR3nt: TGCAGTGCTAGTTGGGCAGGGGGCACCGGGGAGCTGTTTTTT
CDR3aa: CSASWAGGTGELFF

abundance: NA
d_gene: TRBD1
v_gene: TRBV30
j_gene: TRBJ2-6
CDR3nt: TGTGCCTGGAGCCAGAGGGGGCCCGGGGCCAACGTCCTGACTTTC
CDR3aa: CAWSQRGPGANVLTF

abundance: once
d_gene: TRBD1
v_gene: TRBV11-2
j_gene: TRBJ1-1
CDR3nt: TGTGCCAGCAGCTCCGGACAGGGAATCACGAAACCTGAAGCTTTCTTT
CDR3aa: CASSSGQGITKPEAFF